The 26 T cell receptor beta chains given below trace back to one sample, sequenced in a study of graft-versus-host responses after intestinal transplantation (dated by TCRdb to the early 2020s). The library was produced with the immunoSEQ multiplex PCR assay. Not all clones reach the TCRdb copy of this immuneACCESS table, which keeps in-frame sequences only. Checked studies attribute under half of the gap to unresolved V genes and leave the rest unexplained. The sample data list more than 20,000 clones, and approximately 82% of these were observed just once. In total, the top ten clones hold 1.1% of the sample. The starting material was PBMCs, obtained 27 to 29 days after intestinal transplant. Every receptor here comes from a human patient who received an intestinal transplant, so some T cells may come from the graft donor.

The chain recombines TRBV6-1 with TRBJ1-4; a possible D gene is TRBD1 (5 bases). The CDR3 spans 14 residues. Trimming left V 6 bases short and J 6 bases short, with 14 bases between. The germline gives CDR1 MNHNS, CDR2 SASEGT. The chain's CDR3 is CASRRRGEDEKLFF. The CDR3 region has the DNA TGTGCCAGCAGAAGGAGGGGCGAGGATGAAAAACTGTTTTTT.

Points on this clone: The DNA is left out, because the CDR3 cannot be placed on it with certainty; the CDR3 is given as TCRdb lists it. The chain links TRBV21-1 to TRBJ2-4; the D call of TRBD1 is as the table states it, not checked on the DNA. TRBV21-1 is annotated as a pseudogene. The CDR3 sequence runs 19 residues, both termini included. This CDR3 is CASSKPWGTGAIAKNIQYF.

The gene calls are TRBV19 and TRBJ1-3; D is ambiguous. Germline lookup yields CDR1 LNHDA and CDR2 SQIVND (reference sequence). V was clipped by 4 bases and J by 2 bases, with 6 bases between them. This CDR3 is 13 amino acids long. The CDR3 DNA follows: TGTGCCAGTAGTACCCTACCTGGAAACACCATATATTTT. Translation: CASSTLPGNTIYF. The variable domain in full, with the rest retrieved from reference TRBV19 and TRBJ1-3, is DGGITQSPKYLFRKEGQNVTLSCEQNLNHDAMYWYRQDPGQGLRLIYYSQIVNDFQKGDIAEGYSVSREKKESFPLTVTSAQKNPTAFYLCASSTLPGNTIYFGEGSWLTVV.

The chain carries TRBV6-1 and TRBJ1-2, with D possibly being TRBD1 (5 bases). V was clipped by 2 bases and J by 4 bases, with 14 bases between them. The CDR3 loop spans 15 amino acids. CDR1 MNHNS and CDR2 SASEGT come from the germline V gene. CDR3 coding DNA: TGTGCCAGCAGTGAATTCGCCGGGGCGGGCTATGGCTACACCTTC. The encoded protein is CASSEFAGAGYGYTF.

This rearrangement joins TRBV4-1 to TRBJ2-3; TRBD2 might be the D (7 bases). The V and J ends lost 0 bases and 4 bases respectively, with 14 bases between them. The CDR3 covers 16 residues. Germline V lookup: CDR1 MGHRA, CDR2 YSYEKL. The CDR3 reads CASSQEWGGRSDTQYF. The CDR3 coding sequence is TGCGCCAGCAGCCAAGAGTGGGGGGGGCGGTCAGATACGCAGTATTTT.

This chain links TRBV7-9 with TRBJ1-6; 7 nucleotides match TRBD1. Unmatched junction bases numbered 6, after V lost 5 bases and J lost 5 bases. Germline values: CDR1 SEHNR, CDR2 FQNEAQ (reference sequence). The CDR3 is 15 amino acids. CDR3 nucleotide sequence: TGTGCCAGCAGCCAAAGGGACAGTCATAATTCACCCCTCCACTTT. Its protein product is CASSQRDSHNSPLHF.

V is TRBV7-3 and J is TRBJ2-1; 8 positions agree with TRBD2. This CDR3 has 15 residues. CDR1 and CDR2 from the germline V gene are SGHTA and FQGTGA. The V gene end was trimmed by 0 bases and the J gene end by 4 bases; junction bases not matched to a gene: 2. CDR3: CASSLTGLVYNEQFF. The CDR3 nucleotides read TGTGCCAGCAGCTTAACGGGACTAGTATACAATGAGCAGTTCTTC.

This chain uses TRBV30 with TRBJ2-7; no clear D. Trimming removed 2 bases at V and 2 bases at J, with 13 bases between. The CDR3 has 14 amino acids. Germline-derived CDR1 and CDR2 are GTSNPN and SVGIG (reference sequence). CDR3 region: CAWSKWKLPYEQYF. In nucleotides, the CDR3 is TGTGCCTGGAGTAAGTGGAAGCTTCCCTACGAGCAGTACTTC.

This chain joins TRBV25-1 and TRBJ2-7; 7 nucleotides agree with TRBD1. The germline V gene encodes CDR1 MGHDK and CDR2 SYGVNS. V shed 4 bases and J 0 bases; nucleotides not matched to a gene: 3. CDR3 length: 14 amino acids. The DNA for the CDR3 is TGTGCCAGCAGTGGGGACAGCTACTCCTACGAGCAGTACTTC. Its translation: CASSGDSYSYEQYF.

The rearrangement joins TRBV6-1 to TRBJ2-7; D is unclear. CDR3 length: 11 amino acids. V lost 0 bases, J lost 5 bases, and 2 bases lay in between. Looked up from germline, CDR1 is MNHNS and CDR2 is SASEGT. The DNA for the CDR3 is TGTGCCAGCAGTGAAGCAAACGAGCAGTACTTC. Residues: CASSEANEQYF.

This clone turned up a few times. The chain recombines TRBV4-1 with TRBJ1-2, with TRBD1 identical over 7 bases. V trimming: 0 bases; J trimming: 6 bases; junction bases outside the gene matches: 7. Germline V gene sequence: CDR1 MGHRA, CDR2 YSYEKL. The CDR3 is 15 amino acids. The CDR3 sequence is CASSQDATGVDGYTF. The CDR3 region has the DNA TGCGCCAGCAGCCAAGATGCCACAGGGGTTGATGGCTACACCTTC.

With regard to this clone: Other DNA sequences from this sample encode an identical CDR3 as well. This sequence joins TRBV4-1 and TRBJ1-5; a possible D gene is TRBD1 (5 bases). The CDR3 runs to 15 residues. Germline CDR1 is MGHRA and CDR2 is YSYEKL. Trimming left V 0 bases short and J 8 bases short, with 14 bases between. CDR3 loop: CASSQDGGGGKPQHF. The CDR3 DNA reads TGCGCCAGCAGCCAAGATGGGGGAGGCGGCAAGCCCCAGCATTTT.

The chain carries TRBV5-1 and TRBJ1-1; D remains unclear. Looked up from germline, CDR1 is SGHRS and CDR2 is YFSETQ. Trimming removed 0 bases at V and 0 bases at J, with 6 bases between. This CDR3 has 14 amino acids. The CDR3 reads CASSLVQLNTEAFF. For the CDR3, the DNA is TGCGCCAGCAGCTTGGTACAGCTGAACACTGAAGCTTTCTTT.

The CDR3 nucleotides read TGTGCCAGTAGTATTGGGACAGGCGATGGCTACACCTTC. This codes for CASSIGTGDGYTF. This chain uses TRBV19 with TRBJ1-2, with 8 bases matching TRBD1. Germline V CDR1 and CDR2: LNHDA, SQIVND (reference sequence). The CDR3 covers 13 residues. The junction had 3 bases not matched to a gene; V was cut back by 3 bases and J by 6 bases.

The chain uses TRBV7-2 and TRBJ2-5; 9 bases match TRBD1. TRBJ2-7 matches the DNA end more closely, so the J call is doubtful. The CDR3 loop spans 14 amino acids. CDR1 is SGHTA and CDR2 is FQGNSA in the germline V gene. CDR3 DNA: TGTGCCAGCAGGGGACAGGGCCGGGGCTACGAGCAGTACTTC. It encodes CASRGQGRGYEQYF.

Here the CDR3 DNA reads TGTGCCAGCAGCTTGGGAGGACACCTTAACAATGAGCAGTTCTTC. Translating gives CASSLGGHLNNEQFF. The genes are TRBV5-4 and TRBJ2-1, with TRBD1 as a possible D gene (5 bases). CDR1 SGHNT and CDR2 YYREEE come from the germline V gene (reference sequence). The CDR3 is 15 residues long. V was clipped by 0 bases and J by 5 bases, with 12 bases between them.

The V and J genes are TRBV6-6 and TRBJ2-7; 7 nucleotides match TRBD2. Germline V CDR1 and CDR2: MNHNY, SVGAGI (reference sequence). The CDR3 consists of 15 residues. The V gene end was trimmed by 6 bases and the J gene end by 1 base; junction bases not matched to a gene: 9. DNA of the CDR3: TGTGCCAGCAGCCCCAAGCCCGGGGGGTCCTACGAGCAGTACTTC. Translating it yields CASSPKPGGSYEQYF.

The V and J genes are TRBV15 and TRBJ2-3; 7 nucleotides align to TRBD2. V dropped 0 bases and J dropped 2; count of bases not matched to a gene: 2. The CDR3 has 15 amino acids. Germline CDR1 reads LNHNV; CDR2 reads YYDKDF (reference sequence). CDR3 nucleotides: TGTGCCACCAGCAGAGATGGGACTACCACAGATACGCAGTATTTT. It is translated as CATSRDGTTTDTQYF.

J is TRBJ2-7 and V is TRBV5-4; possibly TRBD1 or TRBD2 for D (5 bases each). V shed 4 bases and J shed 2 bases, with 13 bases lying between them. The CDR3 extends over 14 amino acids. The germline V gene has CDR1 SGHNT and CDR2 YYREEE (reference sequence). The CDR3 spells CASSGDLGAYEQYF. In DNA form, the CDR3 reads TGTGCCAGCAGCGGGGACCTGGGGGCCTACGAGCAGTACTTC.

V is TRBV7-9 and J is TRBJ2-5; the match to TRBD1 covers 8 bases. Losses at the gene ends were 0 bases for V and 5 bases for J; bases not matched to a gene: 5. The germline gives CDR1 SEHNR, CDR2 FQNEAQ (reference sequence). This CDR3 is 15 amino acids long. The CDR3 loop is CASSLAQGGRETQYF. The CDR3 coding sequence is TGTGCCAGCAGCTTAGCACAGGGGGGCCGCGAGACCCAGTACTTC.

CDR3 nucleotide sequence: TGTGCCAGCAGTCCAGGTGGGGTGGCCGATCAGCCCCAGCATTTT. It specifies CASSPGGVADQPQHF. This chain joins TRBV6-4 and TRBJ1-5; no firm D call. Germline V gene data show CDR1 as MRHNA and CDR2 as SNTAGT. Deletions cut 5 bases from V and 5 bases from J, with 16 bases between. The CDR3 is 15 amino acids.

The CDR3 here is CASSQEGVGDTEAFF. The CDR3 DNA sequence: TGCGCCAGCAGCCAAGAAGGGGTGGGAGACACTGAAGCTTTCTTT. The rearrangement uses TRBV4-1 and TRBJ1-1, with TRBD1 as a possible D gene (5 bases). Trimming left V 0 bases short and J 3 bases short, with 11 bases between. The CDR3 covers 15 residues. Germline assignment: CDR1 MGHRA and CDR2 YSYEKL.

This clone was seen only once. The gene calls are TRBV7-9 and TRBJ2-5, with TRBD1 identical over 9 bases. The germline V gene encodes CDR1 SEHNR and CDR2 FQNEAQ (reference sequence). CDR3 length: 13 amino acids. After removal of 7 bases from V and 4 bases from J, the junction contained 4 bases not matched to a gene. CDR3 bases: TGTGCCAGCAATCCGGGACAGGGAGAGACCCAGTACTTC. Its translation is CASNPGQGETQYF.

CDR3 in DNA: TGTGCCAGCAGTTTAGAGAAAGGACACCTCATGAACACTGAAGCTTTCTTT. It is translated as CASSLEKGHLMNTEAFF. The chain recombines TRBV28 with TRBJ1-1, with TRBD1 as a possible D gene (5 bases). The V and J ends lost 2 bases and 0 bases respectively, with 16 bases between them. The CDR3 runs to 17 residues. Germline CDR1 is MDHEN and CDR2 is SYDVKM.

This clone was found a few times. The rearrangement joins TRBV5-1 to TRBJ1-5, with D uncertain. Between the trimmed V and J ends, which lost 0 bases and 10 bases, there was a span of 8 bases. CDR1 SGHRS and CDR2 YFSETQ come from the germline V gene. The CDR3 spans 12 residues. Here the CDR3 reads CASSLGSGPQHF. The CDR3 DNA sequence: TGCGCCAGCAGCTTGGGGTCGGGACCCCAGCATTTT.

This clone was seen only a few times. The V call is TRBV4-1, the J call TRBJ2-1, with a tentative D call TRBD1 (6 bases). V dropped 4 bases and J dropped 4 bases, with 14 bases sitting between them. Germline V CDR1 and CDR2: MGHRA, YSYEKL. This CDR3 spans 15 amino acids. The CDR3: CASSRPGVTYNEQFF. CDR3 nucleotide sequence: TGCGCCAGCAGCCGTCCAGGGGTCACTTACAATGAGCAGTTCTTC.